This T cell receptor (beta chain) stems from a study of blood T cell repertoires in COVID-19. Whole-study context: Acute-phase and convalescent COVID-19 samples originated in the United States, Italy and Spain.

The germline CDR1 and CDR2 sequences are SGHVS and FQNEAQ. V was shortened by 4 bases and J by 4 bases, with 23 bases between the two germline ends. The CDR3 extends over 18 amino acids. The authors' processing: Amplification with reference gene primers provided the estimates of nucleated cell counts. Clones were read by immunoSEQ multiplex PCR, and TCRdb kept only the in-frame ones, dropping some. V, J and clone size derive from that table, while D and trimming were established from the DNA sequence. Found here are a few hundred thousand clones, roughly 84% of them singletons; the top ten hold around 9.5%. This clone was seen a single time.

Material: peripheral blood. The rearrangement links TRBV7-8 to TRBJ2-1, with D tentatively TRBD2 (6 bases). This receptor was identified in a man in his fifties with active or convalescent COVID-19. The CDR3 coding sequence is TGTGCCAGCAGCTCCGGGTGGAGGGACGGGCCTTCGTACAATGAGCAGTTCTTC. Its translation: CASSSGWRDGPSYNEQFF.